These 10 T cell receptor beta chains were sequenced from one sample in a study of T cells after yellow fever vaccination. Using its own MiXCR run on the 5' RACE reads, TCRdb lists one record per CDR3 protein. The sample holds hundreds of thousands of distinct CDR3 sequences, 13% seen once. The sample here was PBMCs, taken on the day of the yellow fever booster vaccination. These receptors were collected from a man aged 30 to 45 who received the YFV17D yellow fever vaccine.

This clonotype has just a few counts. V usage is TRBV2 and J usage is TRBJ2-7; 7 nucleotides agree with TRBD1. The V gene end was trimmed by 3 bases and the J gene end by 5 bases; junction bases not matched to a gene: 13. There are 16 residues in the CDR3. The V gene's germline CDR1 is SNHLY and CDR2 FYNNEI. CDR3 amino acids: CASSDPAARGFDEQYF. CDR3 DNA sequence: TGTGCCAGCAGTGACCCTGCGGCCAGGGGGTTCGACGAGCAGTACTTC.

A few counts support this clonotype. The rearrangement joins TRBV28 to TRBJ2-3, with D tentatively TRBD1 or TRBD2 (5 bases each). Germline values: CDR1 MDHEN, CDR2 SYDVKM. V was cut by 2 bases and J by 5 bases, with 17 bases left in between. The CDR3 has 16 residues. The CDR3 coding sequence is TGTGCCAGCAGTTTACGACCGGGGCCAAGGCAAGATACGCAGTATTTT. Translation: CASSLRPGPRQDTQYF.

This clonotype showed up just a few times. The rearrangement uses TRBV19 and TRBJ1-2, with TRBD1 matching over 8 bases. The trim removed 8 bases at V and 8 bases at J, leaving 16 bases unmatched. Germline-derived CDR1 and CDR2 are LNHDA and SQIVND (reference sequence). This CDR3 has 15 residues. This CDR3 is CASGPYQGALGGYTF. CDR3 DNA: TGTGCCAGTGGCCCCTACCAGGGGGCTCTGGGAGGCTACACCTTC.

The V call is TRBV4-3, the J call TRBJ2-7, with D maybe TRBD2 (6 bases). This CDR3 comprises 16 residues. Trimming left V 0 bases short and J 3 bases short, with 15 bases between. The germline V gene has CDR1 LGHNA and CDR2 YSLEER. In DNA form, the CDR3 reads TGCGCCAGCAGCCAAGAGCTAGCGTTCCCCCTCTACGAGCAGTACTTC. Protein sequence: CASSQELAFPLYEQYF.

CDR3 amino acids: CASSVDRDWPQHF. In nucleotides, the CDR3 is TGTGCCAGCAGTGTTGACAGGGACTGGCCCCAGCATTTT. This chain uses TRBV6-1 with TRBJ1-5, with TRBD1 matching over 7 bases. V gave up 4 bases and J gave up 9 bases; unmatched junction bases: 6. Germline lookup yields CDR1 MNHNS and CDR2 SASEGT. There are 13 residues in the CDR3.

The rearrangement joins TRBV7-9 to TRBJ1-1, with D possibly matching TRBD1 (5 bases). Deletions cut 6 bases from V and 2 bases from J, with 13 bases between. The germline gives CDR1 SEHNR, CDR2 FQNEAQ (reference sequence). CDR3 size: 14 residues. The CDR3 spells CASRRDLGNTEAFF. CDR3 coding DNA: TGTGCCAGCAGACGGGACCTTGGCAACACTGAAGCTTTCTTT.

The genes are TRBV19 and TRBJ2-2, with TRBD2 matching over 8 bases. CDR1 and CDR2 from the germline V gene are LNHDA and SQIVND (reference sequence). V lost 3 bases and J lost 2; bases outside the gene matches: 8. The CDR3 has 17 amino acids. Here the CDR3 reads CASSMSGRAGNTGELFF. In nucleotides, the CDR3 is TGTGCCAGTAGTATGAGCGGGAGAGCGGGTAACACCGGGGAGCTGTTTTTT.

CDR3 bases: TGCAGTGCTACTTCATCCCAGGGCGATGGCTACACCTTC. Its translation: CSATSSQGDGYTF. The chain has TRBV20-1 and TRBJ1-2; D is possibly TRBD1 (5 bases). The CDR3 contains 13 residues. Trimming removed 4 bases at V and 6 bases at J, with 15 bases between. Germline CDR1 DFQATT, CDR2 SNEGSKA (reference sequence).

This clonotype was seen at least ten times. The chain uses TRBV7-8 and TRBJ2-3; D may correspond to TRBD1 or TRBD2 (5 bases each). CDR3 length: 15 residues. Trimming took 5 bases from V and 0 from J, leaving 12 bases between them. The germline CDR1 and CDR2 sequences are SGHVS and FQNEAQ. The CDR3 loop reads CASSPGGTSTDTQYF. The CDR3 nucleotides read TGTGCCAGCAGCCCTGGGGGTACTAGCACAGATACGCAGTATTTT.

Only a few counts were recorded for this clonotype. V is TRBV4-2 and J is TRBJ2-7; 12 bases fit TRBD2. The CDR3 covers 17 residues. V lost 0 bases to trimming and J lost 3 bases; unmatched junction nucleotides: 6. Germline V lookup: CDR1 LGHNA, CDR2 YNFKEQ. The CDR3 bases are TGTGCCAGCAGCCAAGATCTAGGACTAGCGGGAATCTACGAGCAGTACTTC. It encodes CASSQDLGLAGIYEQYF.